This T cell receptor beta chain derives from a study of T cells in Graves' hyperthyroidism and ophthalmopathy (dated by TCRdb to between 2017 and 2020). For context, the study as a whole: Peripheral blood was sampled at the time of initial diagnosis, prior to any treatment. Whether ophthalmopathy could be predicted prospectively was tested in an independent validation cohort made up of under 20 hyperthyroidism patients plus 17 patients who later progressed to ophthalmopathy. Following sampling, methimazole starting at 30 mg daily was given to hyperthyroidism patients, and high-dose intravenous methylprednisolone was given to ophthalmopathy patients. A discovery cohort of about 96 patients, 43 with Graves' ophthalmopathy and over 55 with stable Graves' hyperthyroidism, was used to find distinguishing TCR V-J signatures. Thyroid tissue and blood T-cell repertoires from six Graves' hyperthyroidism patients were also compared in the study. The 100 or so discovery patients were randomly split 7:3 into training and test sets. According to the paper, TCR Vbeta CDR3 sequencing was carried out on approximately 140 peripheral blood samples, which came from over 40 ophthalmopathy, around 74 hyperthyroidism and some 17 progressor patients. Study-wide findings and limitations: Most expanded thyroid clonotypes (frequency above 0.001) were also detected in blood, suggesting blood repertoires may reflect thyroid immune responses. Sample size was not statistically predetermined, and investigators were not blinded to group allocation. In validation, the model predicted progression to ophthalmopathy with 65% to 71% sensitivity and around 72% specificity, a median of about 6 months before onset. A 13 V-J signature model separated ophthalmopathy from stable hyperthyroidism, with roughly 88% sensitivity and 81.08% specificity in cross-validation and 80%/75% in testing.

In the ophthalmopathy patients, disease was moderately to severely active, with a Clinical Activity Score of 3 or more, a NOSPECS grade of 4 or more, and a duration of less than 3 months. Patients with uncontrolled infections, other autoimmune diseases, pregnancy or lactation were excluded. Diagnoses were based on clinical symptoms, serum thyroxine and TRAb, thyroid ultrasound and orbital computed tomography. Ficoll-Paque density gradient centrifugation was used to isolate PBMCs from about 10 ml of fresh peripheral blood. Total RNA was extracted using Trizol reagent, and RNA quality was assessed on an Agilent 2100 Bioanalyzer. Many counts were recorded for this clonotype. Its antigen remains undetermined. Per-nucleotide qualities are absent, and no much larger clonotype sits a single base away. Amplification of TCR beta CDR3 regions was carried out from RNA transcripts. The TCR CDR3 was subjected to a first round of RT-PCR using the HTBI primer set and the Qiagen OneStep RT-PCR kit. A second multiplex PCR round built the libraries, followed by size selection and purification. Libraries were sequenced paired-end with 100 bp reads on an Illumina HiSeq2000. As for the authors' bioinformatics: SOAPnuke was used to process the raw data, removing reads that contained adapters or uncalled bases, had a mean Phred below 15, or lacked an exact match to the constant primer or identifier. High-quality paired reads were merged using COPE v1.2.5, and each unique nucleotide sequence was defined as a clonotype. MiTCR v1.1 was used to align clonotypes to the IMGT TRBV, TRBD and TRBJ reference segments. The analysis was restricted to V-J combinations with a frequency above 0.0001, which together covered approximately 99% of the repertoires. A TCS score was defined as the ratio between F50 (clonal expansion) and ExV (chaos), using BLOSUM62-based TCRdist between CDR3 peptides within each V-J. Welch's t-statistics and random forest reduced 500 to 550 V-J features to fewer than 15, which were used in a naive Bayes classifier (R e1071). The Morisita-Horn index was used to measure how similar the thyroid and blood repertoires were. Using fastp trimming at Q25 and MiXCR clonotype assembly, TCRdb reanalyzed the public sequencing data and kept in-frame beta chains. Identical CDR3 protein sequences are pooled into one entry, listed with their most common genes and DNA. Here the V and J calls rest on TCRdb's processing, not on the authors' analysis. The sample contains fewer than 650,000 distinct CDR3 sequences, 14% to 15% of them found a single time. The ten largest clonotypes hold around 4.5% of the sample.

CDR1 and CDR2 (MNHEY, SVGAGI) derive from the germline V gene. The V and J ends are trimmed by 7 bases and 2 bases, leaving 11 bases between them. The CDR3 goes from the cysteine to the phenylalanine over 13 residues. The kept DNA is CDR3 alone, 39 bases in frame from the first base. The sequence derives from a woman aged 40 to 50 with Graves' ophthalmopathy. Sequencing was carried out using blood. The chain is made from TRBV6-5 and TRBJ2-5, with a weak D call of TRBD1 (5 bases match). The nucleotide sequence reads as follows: TGTGCCAGCATTAGACCAGGGCAAGAGACCCAGTACTTC. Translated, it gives CASIRPGQETQYF.